The rows below give T cell receptor beta chains drawn from one sample of a study of regulatory T cells in long-lasting Graves disease. TCRdb passed the multiplex PCR reads through MiXCR, listing each CDR3 protein once. This sample has fewer than 650,000 distinct CDR3 sequences, with about 15% found just once. These same data were also listed under a study on T cells in Graves' hyperthyroidism and ophthalmopathy.

The sequences come from peripheral blood mononuclear cells (PBMCs), collected at new diagnosis, from a patient treated with antithyroid drugs. These receptors were taken from a young man with Graves disease. Both conserved end residues are part of each CDR3. D genes are given only for firm matches. Not all rows give a size; the values are once, few, many and, for expanded clones, a class.

>TRBJ2-1|TRBV20-1|.|TRBD2
TGCAGTGCTCAGTTGGGGCAGGGAGGGAATGAGCAGTTCTTC
CSAQLGQGGNEQFF
>TRBJ2-7|TRBV2|many|TRBD1
TGTGCCAGCAGTCGGACAGGGGGTATCTACGAGCAGTACTTC
CASSRTGGIYEQYF
>TRBJ2-7|TRBV20-1|many|TRBD1
TGCAGTGCCCGACAGGGGTCCCACGAGCAGTACTTC
CSARQGSHEQYF
>TRBJ1-5|TRBV29-1|few|.
TGCAGCGTGGGGGGATATAGCAATCAGCCCCAGCATTTT
CSVGGYSNQPQHF
>TRBJ1-2|TRBV27|many|TRBD1
TGTGCCAGCAGTTTTCTCGGACAGGGGGAGGACTATGGCTACACCTTC
CASSFLGQGEDYGYTF
>TRBJ2-3|TRBV20-1|.|.
TGCAGTGCTAGAGATCTCAACAGGGCGTGGTATACGCAGTATTTT
CSARDLNRAWYTQYF
>TRBJ2-1|TRBV24-1|.|TRBD2
TGTGCCACCAGTGACCCCAACGACTATAGCGGGAGAAATAATGAGCAGTCCTTC
CATSDPNDYSGRNNEQSF
>TRBJ2-1|TRBV29-1|many|.
TGCAGCGTTGAAGCGGGAGTGGGAAGAGGGGAGCAGTTCTTC
CSVEAGVGRGEQFF
>TRBJ1-3|TRBV4-1|few|.
TGCGCCAGCAGCGCACAGAGCTCTGGAAACACCATATATTTT
CASSAQSSGNTIYF
>TRBJ1-6|TRBV9|.|.
TGTGCCAGCAGCGTAAGGGGGGCTGAAAATTCACCCCTCCACTTT
CASSVRGAENSPLHF
>TRBJ1-1|TRBV12-3/TRBV12-4|many|.
TGTGCCAGCAGCCTTGGGGGGATCACTGAAGCTTTCTTT
CASSLGGITEAFF
>TRBJ1-2|TRBV10-2|.|TRBD1
TGCGCCAGCAGTAGACAGGGGTTCGGCTATGGCTACACCTTC
CASSRQGFGYGYTF
>TRBJ2-7|TRBV2|.|TRBD1
TGTGCCAGCAGCGATCCCGGGACAGAGTACGAGCAGTACTTC
CASSDPGTEYEQYF
>TRBJ2-3|TRBV19|few|TRBD2
TGTGCCAGTAGTATAGGCGCGGCGGGAGGCCGCTCAGATACGCAGTATTTT
CASSIGAAGGRSDTQYF
>TRBJ2-1|TRBV30|.|.
TGTGCCTGGAGTGTAGGGGCCGGGGAGCAGTTCTTC
CAWSVGAGEQFF
>TRBJ1-5|TRBV6-2/TRBV6-3|.|TRBD1
TGTGCCAGCAGCCCGAAGACAGGGGGCGGACAGCCCCAGCATTTT
CASSPKTGGGQPQHF
>TRBJ2-1|TRBV2|many|.
TGTGCCAGCAGTGAAGGGACAGCCCGGTTCTTC
CASSEGTARFF
>TRBJ2-1|TRBV24-1|.|TRBD2
TGTGCCACCAGTGATTCCGGGACTAGCGACAATGAGCAGTTCTTC
CATSDSGTSDNEQFF
>TRBJ1-1|TRBV2|few|.
TGTGCCCGCAGAAGCCGGGACATAAACACTGAAGCTTTCTTT
CARRSRDINTEAFF
>TRBJ2-3|TRBV30|many|.
TGTGCCTCCTCCGGAGGGAGATGGACAGATACGCAGTATTTT
CASSGGRWTDTQYF
>TRBJ2-7|TRBV12-3/TRBV12-4|.|TRBD2
TGTGCCAGCACCACGGCGGGGGGGTGGGAGCAGTACTTC
CASTTAGGWEQYF
>TRBJ1-2|TRBV18|few|.
TGTGCCAGCTCACCACCCTCGAGAGATTGGGGTGGCTACACCTTC
CASSPPSRDWGGYTF
>TRBJ2-2|TRBV5-5|.|.
TGTGCCAGCAGCTTGGACGGAGACACCGGGGAGCTGTTTTTT
CASSLDGDTGELFF
>TRBJ1-5|TRBV28|once|TRBD1
TGTGCCAGTGGACAGGGTATAGCGCCCCAGCATTTT
CASGQGIAPQHF
>TRBJ1-5|TRBV5-1|.|.
TGCGCCAGCAGCTTGGGCACTCAGAGCAATCAGCCCCAGCATTTT
CASSLGTQSNQPQHF
>TRBJ2-1|TRBV10-3|many|.
TGTGCCATCAGTACCGACACCTTCTCCTACAATGAGCAGTTCTTC
CAISTDTFSYNEQFF
>TRBJ1-1|TRBV15|.|.
TGTGCCACCAGCGGAGTGTCGGACCAGGGAGCTTTCTTT
CATSGVSDQGAFF
>TRBJ1-5|TRBV20-1|.|.
TGCAGTGTTAGACGGATCGTAGGAGGCGATCAGCCCCAGCATTTT
CSVRRIVGGDQPQHF
>TRBJ1-1|TRBV6-1|many|.
TGTGCCAGCACCGACACAGGGAAACTGGGGAACACTGAAGCTTTCTTT
CASTDTGKLGNTEAFF
>TRBJ2-1|TRBV5-1|many|.
TGTGCCAGCAGCATTTACAATGAGCAGTTCTTC
CASSIYNEQFF
>TRBJ1-5|TRBV7-9|few|.
TGTGCCAGCAGCCAAAAGGGGACCGGCAATCAGCCCCAGCATTTT
CASSQKGTGNQPQHF
>TRBJ2-7|TRBV20-1|few|.
TGCAGTGCTACCTTATTTGGCGGGGCGGGACGGGAGCAGTACTTC
CSATLFGGAGREQYF
>TRBJ2-1|TRBV28|many|TRBD2
TGTGCCAGCAGTTCCGGGACTAGCGTCGTCAATGAGCAGTTCTTC
CASSSGTSVVNEQFF
>TRBJ2-4|TRBV10-3|.|.
TGTGCCATCAGTTTGGACCAGGTTGGGATTCAGTACTTC
CAISLDQVGIQYF
>TRBJ2-1|TRBV7-9|few|.
TGTGCCAGCAGCCCCCCCGGGGGACTATACAGGGATGAGCAGTTCTTC
CASSPPGGLYRDEQFF
>TRBJ2-2|TRBV6-2/TRBV6-3|many|.
TGTGCCAGCAGGTCAGTGGGCCGGCACACCGGGGAGCTGTTTTTT
CASRSVGRHTGELFF
>TRBJ2-5|TRBV20-1|.|TRBD2
TGCAGTGCTTCCCGGACTAGCGGGAGGGCCAGGGAGACCCAGTACTTC
CSASRTSGRARETQYF
>TRBJ2-1|TRBV20-1|few|TRBD2
TGTAGCACCCCTAACTCCGCGGGGAGAGCCGGGACTAGCGTCGGTGAGCAGTTCTTC
CSTPNSAGRAGTSVGEQFF
>TRBJ2-1|TRBV27|few|TRBD1
TGTGCCAGCAGTTTATTCGGGACAGGGAGATACAATGAGCAGTTCTTC
CASSLFGTGRYNEQFF
>TRBJ2-1|TRBV20-1|many|TRBD2
TGCAGTGCTAGAGCAAGGACTAGTTTCAGCGATGAGCAGTTCTTC
CSARARTSFSDEQFF
>TRBJ2-1|TRBV2|.|.
TGTGCCAGCAGAGCGACTGGGTCGGGTTATAACAATGAGCGGTTCTTC
CASRATGSGYNNERFF